The TCR beta chain described here comes from a study of cytomegalovirus exposure and HLA in healthy donors. Study in general: Membership in the Caucasian-associated ancestry cluster was found for 81% of nearly 400 genotyped donors. Regarding the study as a whole: Researchers reported in a later analysis that common viral pathogens appeared linked to several top clusters.

Between the trimmed V and J ends, which lost 4 bases and 3 bases, there was a span of 16 bases. The CDR3 sequence is 15 residues long. The germline V gene encodes CDR1 MNHEY and CDR2 SMNVEV (reference sequence). Of note for this clone: The antigen remains unidentified.

The PCR used 60 Vbeta and 13 Jbeta primers. Clones were sequenced by immunoSEQ multiplex PCR, and TCRdb holds only the in-frame ones, with some missing. The sample consists of about 130,000 clones, around 67% of them appearing once. Sequences were obtained from PBMCs. This chain joins TRBV27 and TRBJ2-7; D is perhaps TRBD1 (6 bases). The receptor comes from a woman in her thirties or forties in good health and CMV-seropositive. The CDR3 nucleotides read TGTGCCAGCAGTTCTGGGGGCAGACGGAGCTACGAGCAGTACTTC. Encoded protein: CASSSGGRRSYEQYF.